The 29 T cell receptor beta chains in this list originate from one sample, sequenced in a study of T cells in Graves' hyperthyroidism and ophthalmopathy. There were TCR beta CDR3 regions amplified from RNA transcripts. Primed by the HTBI set, a first-round RT-PCR was run on the TCR CDR3. TCRdb recomputed calls from the multiplex PCR reads with MiXCR, one row per CDR3 protein. The top ten clones hold less than 8.5% of a sample with 500,000 to 800,000 distinct CDR3 sequences, nearly 45% of them seen once. Sequenced material: peripheral blood or thyroid tissue (not recorded which). These receptors all come from an adult man with Graves' disease, either hyperthyroidism or ophthalmopathy (not recorded which).

The V gene is TRBV20-1, the J gene TRBJ2-7; possible D gene TRBD2, 5 bases. This CDR3 is built from 15 residues. Trimming took off 3 bases at V and 2 bases at J, with 17 bases between the two ends. Germline V gene sequence: CDR1 DFQATT, CDR2 SNEGSKA (reference sequence). In nucleotides, the CDR3 is TGCAGTGCTAGTCCCCCGGCGGGTTCCACCTACGAGCAGTACTTC. It yields the protein CSASPPAGSTYEQYF.

This clonotype was counted a few times. V usage is TRBV12-3 or TRBV12-4 and J usage is TRBJ1-4; a possible D gene is TRBD1 (5 bases). V dropped 4 bases and J dropped 6 bases, with 12 bases sitting between them. The CDR3 has 14 amino acids. The CDR3 DNA follows: TGTGCCAGCAGTTACGGGACCGAGGATGAAAAACTGTTTTTT. Translation: CASSYGTEDEKLFF.

CDR3 DNA: TGTGCCAGCAGCCAGGAAATAACAGGGAATTGGCCCCAGCATTTT. It yields the protein CASSQEITGNWPQHF. The chain employs TRBV2 and TRBJ1-5, with a possible D match to TRBD1 (6 bases). Trimming removed 6 bases at V and 9 bases at J, with 21 bases between. Looked up from germline, CDR1 is SNHLY and CDR2 is FYNNEI. This CDR3 has 15 amino acids.

The V and J genes are TRBV25-1 and TRBJ1-5; D uncertain. The CDR3 contains 17 residues. The V gene lost 9 bases and the J gene lost 0 bases, with 21 bases spanning the gap. Germline CDR1 MGHDK, CDR2 SYGVNS. DNA for the CDR3: TGTGCCAGTACCCCATTGGACGGATTATATAGCAATCAGCCCCAGCATTTT. Protein: CASTPLDGLYSNQPQHF.

This chain uses TRBV7-9 with TRBJ2-6, with TRBD2 matching over 8 bases. Germline V gene lookup returns CDR1 SEHNR and CDR2 FQNEAQ (reference sequence). The CDR3 extends over 18 amino acids. Germline trimming cut 3 bases from V and 0 bases from J; bases unmatched to any gene: 7. For the CDR3, the DNA is TGTGCCAGCAGCTTGGGCGTAGCGGGGTTCTCTGGGGCCAACGTCCTGACTTTC. This codes for CASSLGVAGFSGANVLTF.

This clonotype came up many times. This chain uses TRBV12-3 or TRBV12-4 with TRBJ1-5, with TRBD1 identical over 9 bases. The CDR3 has 17 residues. The trim removed 8 bases at V and 2 bases at J, leaving 13 bases unmatched. CDR3 coding DNA: TGTGCCAGCGGATCAAGAACAGGGGGCCATGGCAATCAGCCCCAGCATTTT. Translating it yields CASGSRTGGHGNQPQHF.

The genes are TRBV15 and TRBJ1-4; 7 nucleotides agree with TRBD1. The V gene end was trimmed by 0 bases and the J gene end by 3 bases; junction bases not matched to a gene: 1. The germline gives CDR1 LNHNV, CDR2 YYDKDF (reference sequence). This CDR3 is built from 15 residues. CDR3 region: CATSRDRGANEKLFF. In DNA form, the CDR3 reads TGTGCCACCAGCAGAGACAGGGGGGCTAATGAAAAACTGTTTTTT. Supplemented by reference TRBV15 and TRBJ1-4, the full variable domain reads DAMVIQNPRYQVTQFGKPVTLSCSQTLNHNVMYWYQQKSSQAPKLLFHYYDKDFNNEADTPDNFQSRRPNTSFCFLDIRSPGLGDTAMYLCATSRDRGANEKLFFGSGTQLSVL.

This chain connects TRBV20-1 to TRBJ1-1, with D tentatively TRBD1 (5 bases). V shed 6 bases and J shed 0 bases, with 11 bases lying between them. The CDR3 totals 13 residues. From germline, CDR1 is DFQATT and CDR2 SNEGSKA (reference sequence). The CDR3 is CSAPGRLNTEAFF. The CDR3 bases are TGCAGTGCCCCGGGACGGTTGAACACTGAAGCTTTCTTT.

This sequence joins TRBV29-1 and TRBJ1-4; D is unresolved. CDR1 SQVTM and CDR2 ANQGSEA come from the germline V gene. The length of the CDR3 is 14 residues. The germline V and J ends were trimmed by 6 bases and 0 bases, with 11 bases remaining between them. CDR3: CSVSEYATNEKLFF. The CDR3 nucleotides read TGCAGCGTCTCAGAGTACGCAACTAATGAAAAACTGTTTTTT.

The V and J genes are TRBV7-2 and TRBJ1-2, with a possible D match to TRBD1 (5 bases). This CDR3 has 14 residues. Germline V gene lookup returns CDR1 SGHTA and CDR2 FQGNSA. V was clipped by 8 bases and J by 4 bases, with 17 bases between them. CDR3 in DNA: TGTGCCAGCTCACCCCCGGACGACAGCTATGGCTACACCTTC. This translates into CASSPPDDSYGYTF. The full variable domain, with the rest looked up from reference TRBV7-2 and TRBJ1-2, is GAGVSQSPSNKVTEKGKDVELRCDPISGHTALYWYRQSLGQGLEFLIYFQGNSAPDKSGLPSDRFSAERTGGSVSTLTIQRTQQEDSAVYLCASSPPDDSYGYTFGSGTRLTVV.

There are a few counts of this clonotype. V gene TRBV2 combines with J gene TRBJ1-1; a weak D match, TRBD1 (6 bases). The CDR3 is made up of 13 amino acids. The germline V gene has CDR1 SNHLY and CDR2 FYNNEI. V shed 8 bases and J shed 4 bases, with 14 bases lying between them. The CDR3 protein is CASERGLATEAFF. The CDR3 DNA sequence: TGTGCCAGCGAGAGGGGGTTGGCCACTGAAGCTTTCTTT.

The gene calls are TRBV11-1 and TRBJ1-5, with 8 positions matching TRBD1. V gave up 4 bases and J gave up 5 bases; unmatched junction bases: 7. Germline values: CDR1 SGHAT, CDR2 FQDESV (reference sequence). The CDR3 is 15 amino acids. The CDR3 DNA sequence: TGTGCCAGCAGCTATCAGGGGGCGGGATATCAGCCCCAGCATTTT. The encoded protein is CASSYQGAGYQPQHF.

CDR3 sequence: CSVARDVNQPQHF. Written as DNA, the CDR3 is TGCAGCGTTGCCAGGGATGTCAATCAGCCCCAGCATTTT. The chain couples TRBV29-1 to TRBJ1-5; D is possibly TRBD1 (5 bases). Germline loops: CDR1 SQVTM, CDR2 ANQGSEA. The CDR3 has 13 amino acids. V gave up 4 bases and J gave up 3 bases, with 10 bases separating them.

J is TRBJ2-7 and V is TRBV7-1; 10 positions agree with TRBD2. TRBV7-1 is an ORF for which the function is uncertain. Trimming took 7 bases from V and 5 from J; bases not matched to a gene: 5. The CDR3 is made up of 13 amino acids. This chain's CDR3 is CASTPGLADEQYF. CDR3 DNA: TGTGCCAGCACTCCTGGACTAGCGGACGAGCAGTACTTC.

This chain uses TRBV9 with TRBJ1-6, with 10 nucleotides matching TRBD1. J gave up 7 bases and V 5 bases, and 6 bases lay outside the gene matches. The CDR3 totals 15 residues. Germline V gene lookup returns CDR1 SGDLS and CDR2 YYNGEE. The CDR3 reads CASRGGQGLNSPLHF. The CDR3 DNA is TGTGCCAGCAGGGGGGGACAGGGGCTGAATTCACCCCTCCACTTT.

In this sample, this clonotype turned up many times. The V gene is TRBV20-1, the J gene TRBJ2-5; TRBD1 or TRBD2 may be the D gene (5 bases each). V was shortened by 5 bases and J by 4 bases, with 20 bases between the two germline ends. The CDR3 runs 15 residues. Germline V CDR1 and CDR2: DFQATT, SNEGSKA (reference sequence). CDR3 loop: CSADPGPVVGETQYF. DNA of the CDR3: TGCAGTGCTGACCCGGGACCGGTTGTGGGAGAGACCCAGTACTTC.

The chain uses TRBV25-1 and TRBJ1-1; D is possibly TRBD1 (6 bases). The V gene's germline CDR1 is MGHDK and CDR2 SYGVNS. The V end was cut by 0 bases, the J end by 5 bases, with 16 bases between. This CDR3 is 16 amino acids long. CDR3 sequence: CASSEYPGAEGTEAFF. The DNA for the CDR3 is TGTGCCAGCAGTGAATATCCAGGGGCGGAGGGAACTGAAGCTTTCTTT.

With regard to this clonotype: At one boundary the junction diverges from the germline segment, which might be a read error. This chain connects TRBV7-8 to TRBJ1-3, with a tentative D call TRBD1 (5 bases). CDR1 is SGHVS, CDR2 FQNEAQ, per germline. This CDR3 is 16 amino acids long. The CDR3 nucleotides are TGCGCCAGCAGCCCCCGCGGGGCCATCTCTGGAAACACCATATATTTT. Amino acids: CASSPRGAISGNTIYF.

This clonotype was observed at least ten times. The chain couples TRBV29-1 to TRBJ1-1, with D unresolved. V dropped 4 bases and J dropped 7 bases, with 10 bases sitting between them. There are 11 residues in the CDR3. CDR1 and CDR2 (germline): SQVTM, ANQGSEA. The CDR3 spells CSVGTVYEAFF. The CDR3 region has the DNA TGCAGCGTTGGAACAGTATATGAAGCTTTCTTT.

This clonotype was counted only a few times. The rearrangement links TRBV24-1 to TRBJ2-5; D remains ambiguous. This CDR3 has 15 residues. The germline CDR1 and CDR2 sequences are KGHDR and SFDVKD. V was clipped by 0 bases and J by 3 bases, with 10 bases between them. The CDR3 DNA is TGTGCCACCAGTGATTTGAATAGGGCGGAAGAGACCCAGTACTTC. Amino acid sequence: CATSDLNRAEETQYF.

This clonotype has a count of ten or more. The gene calls are TRBV9 and TRBJ1-5, with 7 bases that match TRBD1. CDR3 length: 14 amino acids. V dropped 5 bases and J dropped 1; count of bases not matched to a gene: 3. Germline values: CDR1 SGDLS, CDR2 YYNGEE. CDR3 nucleotides: TGTGCCAGCAGTCAGGGGGGCAGCAATCAGCCCCAGCATTTT. Its protein is CASSQGGSNQPQHF. Full variable domain (rest looked up from reference TRBV9 and TRBJ1-5): DSGVTQTPKHLITATGQRVTLRCSPRSGDLSVYWYQQSLDQGLQFLIQYYNGEERAKGNILERFSAQQFPDLHSELNLSSLELGDSALYFCASSQGGSNQPQHFGDGTRLSIL.

The rearrangement links TRBV3-1 to TRBJ2-7, with TRBD1 matching over 9 bases. The CDR3 contains 15 residues. Per the germline V gene, CDR1 is LGHDT and CDR2 is YNNKEL (reference sequence). V lost 4 bases to trimming and J lost 2 bases; unmatched junction nucleotides: 6. The CDR3 sequence: CASSPRQGGTYEQYF. DNA of the CDR3: TGTGCCAGCAGCCCTCGACAGGGGGGAACCTACGAGCAGTACTTC.

The CDR3 DNA is TGTGCCAGCGTAAACAGCGGGGGGGCCCGTCTCAACACCGGGGAGCTGTTTTTT. Translating gives CASVNSGGARLNTGELFF. The chain joins TRBV11-2 to TRBJ2-2; 10 nucleotides align to TRBD2. CDR1 and CDR2 (germline): SGHAT, FQNNGV. The CDR3 spans 18 residues. V shed 8 bases and J 2 bases; nucleotides not matched to a gene: 14.

The J gene is TRBJ2-7, the V gene TRBV7-6, with D possibly TRBD2 on 5 matching bases. Germline V gene data show CDR1 as SGHVS and CDR2 as FNYEAQ. This CDR3 region has 14 residues. V was cut by 5 bases and J by 7 bases, with 18 bases left in between. CDR3 loop: CASSRPDPSGEQYF. Here the CDR3 DNA reads TGTGCCAGCAGCAGGCCGGACCCCTCGGGGGAGCAGTACTTC.

The CDR3 loop is CASSTRQGPTVGQETQYF. Here the CDR3 DNA reads TGCGCCAGCAGCACACGACAGGGCCCCACGGTCGGACAAGAGACCCAGTACTTC. The chain links TRBV5-1 to TRBJ2-5; 7 bases agree with TRBD1. This CDR3 is 18 amino acids long. J lost 2 bases, V lost 4 bases, and 17 bases had no gene match. From germline, CDR1 is SGHRS and CDR2 YFSETQ.

The chain combines TRBV20-1 with TRBJ1-5; D call uncertain. This CDR3 region has 12 residues. Germline V CDR1 and CDR2: DFQATT, SNEGSKA (reference sequence). The ends were cut back, 3 bases at V and 8 bases at J, with 11 bases in the middle. In DNA form, the CDR3 reads TGCAGTGCTAGTAAGGTTCGGGAGCCCCAGCATTTT. Translated: CSASKVREPQHF.

The V gene is TRBV2, the J gene TRBJ2-7, with D uncertain. Germline lookup yields CDR1 SNHLY and CDR2 FYNNEI. V lost 6 bases, J lost 3 bases, and 15 bases lay in between. The CDR3 totals 14 residues. The CDR3 region is CASRKGPPSYEQYF. Written as DNA, the CDR3 is TGTGCCAGCAGGAAAGGGCCCCCTAGCTACGAGCAGTACTTC.

This clonotype appeared many times. This chain connects TRBV29-1 to TRBJ2-7; 7 bases match TRBD2. The CDR3 is 12 residues long. The J segment lost 2 bases and the V segment lost 4 bases, leaving 2 bases of the junction unmatched. Germline-derived CDR1 and CDR2 are SQVTM and ANQGSEA. For the CDR3, the DNA is TGCAGCGTTGCACTAGCGACCTACGAGCAGTACTTC. Amino acids: CSVALATYEQYF.

Worth noting for this clonotype: A junction end diverges from the germline sequence, so it may reflect a read error. V usage is TRBV7-2 and J usage is TRBJ2-7; 7 bases map to TRBD2. CDR1 SGHTA and CDR2 FQGNSA come from the germline V gene. The CDR3 totals 16 residues. The CDR3 loop reads CASSQQNSGKNYEQYF. The CDR3 DNA reads TGCGCCAGCAGCCAACAAAACAGCGGGAAAAACTACGAGCAGTACTTC.